The next 21 T cell receptor beta chains were all read from a single sample in a study of cytomegalovirus exposure and HLA in healthy donors. Assay used: immunoSEQ multiplex PCR; TCRdb lists only in-frame clones, some missing. This table holds roughly 75,000 clones, around four fifths found once. What was sequenced was PBMCs. The receptors originated from a man younger than 45 in good health and CMV-seronegative.

V is TRBV6-1 and J is TRBJ1-3; maybe TRBD1 (6 bases). CDR1 is MNHNS, CDR2 SASEGT, per germline. V lost 6 bases, J lost 0 bases, and 9 bases lay in between. The CDR3 consists of 14 residues. Here the CDR3 reads CASRTGNSGNTIYF. The CDR3 nucleotides are TGTGCCAGCAGAACAGGGAACTCTGGAAACACCATATATTTT.

This chain uses TRBV7-2 with TRBJ2-7; the D gene is possibly TRBD2 (6 bases). The V gene's germline CDR1 is SGHTA and CDR2 FQGNSA. V was pared by 5 bases and J by 5 bases, with 19 bases between. This CDR3 comprises 15 residues. The CDR3 DNA reads TGTGCCAGCAGCGTCGCGGGACCCCCGGGAGACGAGCAGTACTTC. This gives the protein CASSVAGPPGDEQYF.

V gene TRBV7-8 combines with J gene TRBJ1-1; D perhaps matches TRBD1 (5 bases). The V gene's germline CDR1 is SGHVS and CDR2 FQNEAQ. CDR3 length: 14 residues. The V end lost 3 bases, the J end lost 4 bases, and 12 bases lay between the germline ends. The CDR3 loop is CASSFTGRRTEAFF. In DNA, the CDR3 is TGTGCCAGCAGCTTCACAGGAAGACGCACTGAAGCTTTCTTT.

The chain combines TRBV7-8 with TRBJ2-3, with 9 bases matching TRBD2. This CDR3 is 19 amino acids long. V lost 6 bases and J lost 3; bases outside the gene matches: 19. The germline CDR1 and CDR2 sequences are SGHVS and FQNEAQ. The DNA of the CDR3 is TGTGCCAGCAGGAGAACCGGGACTAGCACTAGAGGAGTTACAGATACGCAGTATTTT. Translation: CASRRTGTSTRGVTDTQYF.

CDR3 in amino acids: CASSLRRGEGQPQHF. DNA of the CDR3: TGTGCCAGCAGCTTGAGGCGGGGTGAGGGTCAGCCCCAGCATTTT. The chain has TRBV7-2 and TRBJ1-5; D remains ambiguous. The CDR3 sequence is 15 residues long. Looked up from germline, CDR1 is SGHTA and CDR2 is FQGNSA. V was cut by 3 bases and J by 6 bases, with 15 bases left in between.

V gene TRBV4-1 combines with J gene TRBJ1-2, with D unclear. Looked up from germline, CDR1 is MGHRA and CDR2 is YSYEKL. The ends were cut back, 0 bases at V and 8 bases at J, with 13 bases in the middle. The CDR3 loop spans 14 amino acids. This CDR3 reads CASSQEERVWGYTF. CDR3 DNA sequence: TGCGCCAGCAGCCAAGAAGAGAGGGTTTGGGGCTACACCTTC.

The genes are TRBV7-8 and TRBJ1-3; 7 positions match TRBD1. CDR1 is SGHVS, CDR2 FQNEAQ, per germline. This CDR3 contains 18 residues. After removal of 5 bases from V and 2 bases from J, the junction contained 15 bases not matched to a gene. Here the CDR3 DNA reads TGTGCCAGCAGCCAGGGGCGCCGCGGACAGGCGGCTGGAAACACCATATATTTT. Protein product: CASSQGRRGQAAGNTIYF.

Worth noting for this clone: Other DNA sequences in the sample encode the same CDR3. The chain uses TRBV27 and TRBJ1-1, with D unclear. V dropped 0 bases and J dropped 8 bases, with 7 bases sitting between them. Germline V gene sequence: CDR1 MNHEY, CDR2 SMNVEV (reference sequence). CDR3 size: 12 residues. CDR3 loop: CASSLSGREAFF. The CDR3 DNA sequence: TGTGCCAGCAGTTTATCGGGGAGAGAAGCTTTCTTT.

The chain has TRBV28 and TRBJ2-4; no clear D. CDR1 is MDHEN, CDR2 SYDVKM, per germline. CDR3 length: 15 residues. V gave up 6 bases and J gave up 2 bases, with 14 bases separating them. The CDR3 here is CASRAPASSKNIQYF. The CDR3 coding sequence is TGTGCCAGCAGGGCCCCCGCTAGTTCCAAAAACATTCAGTACTTC. Together with reference TRBV28 and TRBJ2-4, the CDR3 gives the full variable domain: DVKVTQSSRYLVKRTGEKVFLECVQDMDHENMFWYRQDPGLGLRLIYFSYDVKMKEKGDIPEGYSVSREKKERFSLILESASTNQTSMYLCASRAPASSKNIQYFGAGTRLSVL.

V is TRBV5-8 and J is TRBJ2-7; 9 nucleotides align to TRBD1. Losses at the gene ends were 4 bases for V and 3 bases for J; bases not matched to a gene: 5. This CDR3 is 14 amino acids long. CDR1 SGHTS and CDR2 YDEGEE come from the germline V gene. The CDR3 sequence: CASSPGQGNYEQYV. The CDR3 DNA reads TGTGCCAGCAGCCCGGGACAGGGAAACTACGAGCAGTACGTC.

The chain has TRBV11-2 and TRBJ1-3, with D unresolved. Trimming cost V 1 base and J 2 bases, with 12 bases left between them. This CDR3 is built from 16 residues. In germline, CDR1 is SGHAT, CDR2 FQNNGV. CDR3: CASSLVLGSTGNTIYF. The CDR3 region has the DNA TGTGCCAGCAGCTTAGTCCTGGGCTCGACTGGAAACACCATATATTTT.

This chain joins TRBV30 and TRBJ1-2; D uncertain. Germline CDR1 GTSNPN, CDR2 SVGIG (reference sequence). Trimming took 5 bases from V and 0 from J, leaving 7 bases between them. The CDR3 runs to 12 residues. The CDR3 sequence is CAWGTANYGYTF. The CDR3 bases are TGTGCCTGGGGTACGGCTAACTATGGCTACACCTTC. The full variable domain, with the rest looked up from reference TRBV30 and TRBJ1-2, is SQTIHQWPATLVQPVGSPLSLECTVEGTSNPNLYWYRQAAGRGLQLLFYSVGIGQISSEVPQNLSASRPQDRQFILSSKKLLLSDSGFYLCAWGTANYGYTFGSGTRLTVV.

The chain combines TRBV19 with TRBJ1-3; 7 positions match TRBD1. This CDR3 region has 16 residues. Trimming at V came to 10 bases and at J to 0 bases, leaving 12 bases not matched to a gene. CDR1 and CDR2 (germline): LNHDA, SQIVND (reference sequence). The CDR3 DNA reads as TGTGCCAATATCAAACGACAGGGACGCTCTGGAAACACCATATATTTT. The encoded protein is CANIKRQGRSGNTIYF. The full variable domain, in which reference TRBV19 and TRBJ1-3 provide the parts outside the CDR3, is DGGITQSPKYLFRKEGQNVTLSCEQNLNHDAMYWYRQDPGQGLRLIYYSQIVNDFQKGDIAEGYSVSREKKESFPLTVTSAQKNPTAFYLCANIKRQGRSGNTIYFGEGSWLTVV.

The chain links TRBV27 to TRBJ1-2; tentatively, D is TRBD1 (5 bases). With 7 bases removed from V and 13 bases from J, the gap between germline ends came to 19 bases. The CDR3 has 12 amino acids. CDR1 is MNHEY and CDR2 is SMNVEV in the germline V gene (reference sequence). The CDR3 coding sequence is TGTGCCAGCATCTCGACCGCCAGGGTAACCACCTTC. This translates into CASISTARVTTF.

This chain connects TRBV28 to TRBJ2-5; 7 nucleotides line up with TRBD1. The germline V gene has CDR1 MDHEN and CDR2 SYDVKM. The CDR3 length is 16 residues. The J segment lost 5 bases and the V segment lost 2 bases, leaving 11 bases of the junction unmatched. CDR3: CASSLGSGQVRETQYF. As DNA, the CDR3 is TGTGCCAGCAGTTTAGGTTCCGGACAGGTGAGGGAGACCCAGTACTTC.

A single count supports this clone. The V call is TRBV29-1, the J call TRBJ1-2; D call uncertain. Germline-derived CDR1 and CDR2 are SQVTM and ANQGSEA. The CDR3 sequence is 15 residues long. The V end was cut by 2 bases, the J end by 2 bases, with 15 bases between. CDR3 in DNA: TGCAGCGTTGAAAAAGGAGGGATAAGGAACTATGGCTACACCTTC. Translating gives CSVEKGGIRNYGYTF.

The chain couples TRBV7-3 to TRBJ2-3; maybe TRBD1 (6 bases). Germline CDR1 is SGHTA and CDR2 is FQGTGA. This CDR3 region has 15 residues. Trimming left V 3 bases short and J 3 bases short, with 13 bases between. The CDR3 bases are TGTGCCAGCAGCTTGAGGACAGCAAAAACAGATACGCAGTATTTT. Amino acid sequence: CASSLRTAKTDTQYF. Complete variable domain (other parts from reference TRBV7-3 and TRBJ2-3): GAGVSQTPSNKVTEKGKYVELRCDPISGHTALYWYRQSLGQGPEFLIYFQGTGAADDSGLPNDRFFAVRPEGSVSTLKIQRTERGDSAVYLCASSLRTAKTDTQYFGPGTRLTVL.

J is TRBJ2-7 and V is TRBV27, with TRBD2 identical over 7 bases. With V trimmed by 4 bases and J by 3 bases, 9 bases remained unmatched. The length of the CDR3 is 15 residues. Looked up from germline, CDR1 is MNHEY and CDR2 is SMNVEV (reference sequence). For the CDR3, the DNA is TGTGCCAGCAGTTACTCCGCGGGAGTTCTCTACGAGCAGTACGTC. Its translation: CASSYSAGVLYEQYV.

The chain recombines TRBV6-5 with TRBJ2-4, with unresolved D. The CDR3 length is 14 residues. The ends were cut back, 2 bases at V and 1 base at J, with 6 bases in the middle. CDR1 and CDR2 from the germline V gene are MNHEY and SVGAGI. CDR3 region: CASSYGSAKNIQYF. As DNA, the CDR3 is TGTGCCAGCAGTTACGGCAGTGCCAAAAACATTCAGTACTTC.

There are a few counts of this clone. The gene calls are TRBV28 and TRBJ1-3; D might be TRBD1 (6 bases). CDR1 is MDHEN, CDR2 SYDVKM, per germline. The CDR3 consists of 15 residues. Trimming removed 6 bases from V and 4 bases from J, with 16 bases in between. The CDR3 region is CASSSDPGAGNTIYF. The DNA of the CDR3 is TGTGCCAGCAGCAGCGACCCAGGGGCGGGAAACACCATATATTTT.

The rearrangement uses TRBV28 and TRBJ2-4, with D possibly matching TRBD2 (7 bases). The V end was cut by 11 bases, the J end by 2 bases, with 19 bases between. The germline CDR1 and CDR2 sequences are MDHEN and SYDVKM. The CDR3 sequence is 15 residues long. The CDR3 loop is CAESRGGESKNIQYF. DNA for the CDR3: TGTGCCGAGTCGAGGGGGGGCGAATCCAAAAACATTCAGTACTTC.